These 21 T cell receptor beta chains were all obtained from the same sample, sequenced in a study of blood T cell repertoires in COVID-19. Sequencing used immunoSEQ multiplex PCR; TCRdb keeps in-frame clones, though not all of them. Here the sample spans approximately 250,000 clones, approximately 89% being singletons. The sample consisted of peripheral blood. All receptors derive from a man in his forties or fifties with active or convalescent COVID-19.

The CDR3 here is CASSVPGTGGVGELFF. CDR3 in DNA: TGTGCCAGCAGCGTACCCGGAACAGGGGGGGTCGGGGAGCTGTTTTTT. The chain combines TRBV9 with TRBJ2-2; D might be TRBD1 (8 bases). Germline CDR1 and CDR2: SGDLS and YYNGEE. The V end was cut by 1 base, the J end by 7 bases, with 17 bases between. This CDR3 has 16 residues.

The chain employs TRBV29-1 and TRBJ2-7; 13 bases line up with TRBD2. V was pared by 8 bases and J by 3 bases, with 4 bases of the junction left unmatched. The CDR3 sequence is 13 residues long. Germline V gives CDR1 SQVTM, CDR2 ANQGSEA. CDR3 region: CSIGTSGDYEQYF. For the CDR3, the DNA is TGCAGCATAGGGACTAGCGGGGACTACGAGCAGTACTTC.

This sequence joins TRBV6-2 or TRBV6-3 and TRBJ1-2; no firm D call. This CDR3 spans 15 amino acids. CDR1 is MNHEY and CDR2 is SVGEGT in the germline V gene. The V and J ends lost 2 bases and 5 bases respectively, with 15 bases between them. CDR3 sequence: CASSYAGGAGYGYTF. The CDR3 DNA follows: TGTGCCAGCAGTTACGCCGGAGGAGCGGGGTATGGCTACACCTTC.

The CDR3 spells CASSRDSLSGNTIYF. The DNA for the CDR3 is TGCGCCAGCAGCCGGGACAGCCTCTCTGGAAACACCATATATTTT. The chain employs TRBV5-1 and TRBJ1-3, with TRBD1 matching over 7 bases. The germline V gene encodes CDR1 SGHRS and CDR2 YFSETQ. The CDR3 runs 15 residues. V lost 4 bases to trimming and J lost 0 bases; unmatched junction nucleotides: 4.

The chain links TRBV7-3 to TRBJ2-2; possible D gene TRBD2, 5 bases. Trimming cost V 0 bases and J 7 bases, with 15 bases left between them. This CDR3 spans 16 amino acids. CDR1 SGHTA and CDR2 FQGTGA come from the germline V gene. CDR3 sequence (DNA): TGTGCCAGCAGCTTAACAATACTGGCAGAGGGCGGGGAGCTGTTTTTT. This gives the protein CASSLTILAEGGELFF.

The CDR3 nucleotides are TGCAGCGTTGTGACAGGCGCCCAAGAGACCCAGTACTTC. This sequence encodes CSVVTGAQETQYF. V usage is TRBV29-1 and J usage is TRBJ2-5; D possibly corresponds to TRBD1 (6 bases). The germline V gene has CDR1 SQVTM and CDR2 ANQGSEA. CDR3 size: 13 residues. Trimming took off 4 bases at V and 1 base at J, with 10 bases between the two ends.

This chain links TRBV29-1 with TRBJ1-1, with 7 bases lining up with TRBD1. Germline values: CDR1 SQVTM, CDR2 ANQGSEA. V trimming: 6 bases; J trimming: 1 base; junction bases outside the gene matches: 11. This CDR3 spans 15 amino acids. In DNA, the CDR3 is TGCAGCGTCCAAAGCGGCGGACAGGCGAACACTGAAGCTTTCTTT. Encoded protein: CSVQSGGQANTEAFF.

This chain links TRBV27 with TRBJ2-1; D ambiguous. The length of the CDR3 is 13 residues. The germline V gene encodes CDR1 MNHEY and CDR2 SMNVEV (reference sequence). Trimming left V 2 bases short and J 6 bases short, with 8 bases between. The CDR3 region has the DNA TGTGCCAGCAGTTTACCTCCCCCCAATGAGCAGTTCTTC. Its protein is CASSLPPPNEQFF.

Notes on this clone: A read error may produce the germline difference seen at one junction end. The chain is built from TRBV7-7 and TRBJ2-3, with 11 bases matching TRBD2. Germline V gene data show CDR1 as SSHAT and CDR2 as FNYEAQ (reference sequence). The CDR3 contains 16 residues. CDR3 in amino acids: CASSLGTSGITDTQYF. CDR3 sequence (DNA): TGTGCTAGCAGCCTCGGGACTAGCGGAATCACAGATACGCAGTATTTT.

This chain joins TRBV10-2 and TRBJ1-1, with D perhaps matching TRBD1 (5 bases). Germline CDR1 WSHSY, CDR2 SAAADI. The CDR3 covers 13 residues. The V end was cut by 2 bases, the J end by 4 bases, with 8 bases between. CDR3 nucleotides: TGCGCCAGCAGTGAGGGGGGGACCACTGAAGCTTTCTTT. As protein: CASSEGGTTEAFF.

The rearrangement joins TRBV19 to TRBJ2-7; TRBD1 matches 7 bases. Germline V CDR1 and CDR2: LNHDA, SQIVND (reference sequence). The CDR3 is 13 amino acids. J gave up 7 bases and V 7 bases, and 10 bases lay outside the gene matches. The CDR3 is CASKGAAVGEQYF. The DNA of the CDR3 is TGTGCCAGTAAGGGGGCGGCCGTCGGGGAGCAGTACTTC.

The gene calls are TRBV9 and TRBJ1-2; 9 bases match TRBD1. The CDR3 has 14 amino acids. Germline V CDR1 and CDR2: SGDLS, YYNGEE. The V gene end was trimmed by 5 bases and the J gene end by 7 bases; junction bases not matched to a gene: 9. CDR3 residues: CASSAGTGFAGYTF. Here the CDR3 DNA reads TGTGCCAGCAGTGCCGGGACAGGGTTCGCTGGCTACACCTTC.

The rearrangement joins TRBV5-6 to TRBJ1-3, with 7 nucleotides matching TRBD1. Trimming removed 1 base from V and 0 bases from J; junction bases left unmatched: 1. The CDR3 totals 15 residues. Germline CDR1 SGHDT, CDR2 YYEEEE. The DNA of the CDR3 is TGTGCCAGCAGCTTGTCAGGGGGCTCTGGAAACACCATATATTTT. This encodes CASSLSGGSGNTIYF.

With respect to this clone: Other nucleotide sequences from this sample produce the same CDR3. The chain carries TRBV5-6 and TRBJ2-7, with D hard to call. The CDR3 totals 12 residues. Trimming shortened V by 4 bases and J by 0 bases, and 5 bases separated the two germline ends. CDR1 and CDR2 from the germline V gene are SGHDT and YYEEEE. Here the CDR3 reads CASSLSSYEQYF. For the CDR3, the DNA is TGTGCCAGCAGCCTGAGCTCCTACGAGCAGTACTTC. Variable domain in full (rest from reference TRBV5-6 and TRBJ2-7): DAGVTQSPTHLIKTRGQQVTLRCSPKSGHDTVSWYQQALGQGPQFIFQYYEEEERQRGNFPDRFSGHQFPNYSSELNVNALLLGDSALYLCASSLSSYEQYFGPGTRLTVT.

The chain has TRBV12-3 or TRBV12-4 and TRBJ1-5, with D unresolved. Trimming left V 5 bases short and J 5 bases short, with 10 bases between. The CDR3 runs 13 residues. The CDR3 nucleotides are TGTGCCAGCAGTCTGGCTGGGCATCAGCCCCAGCATTTT. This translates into CASSLAGHQPQHF.

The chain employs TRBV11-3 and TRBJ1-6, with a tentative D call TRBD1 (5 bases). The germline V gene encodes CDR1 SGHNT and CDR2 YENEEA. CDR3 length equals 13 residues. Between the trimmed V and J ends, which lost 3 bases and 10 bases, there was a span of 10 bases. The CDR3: CASSLGQASPLHF. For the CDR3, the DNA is TGTGCCAGCAGCTTGGGGCAGGCATCACCCCTCCACTTT.

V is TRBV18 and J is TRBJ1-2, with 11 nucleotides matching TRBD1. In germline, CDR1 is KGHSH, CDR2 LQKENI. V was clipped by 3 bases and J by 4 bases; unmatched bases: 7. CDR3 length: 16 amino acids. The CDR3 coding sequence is TGTGCCAGCTCACCGGGACAGGGGGAGTCCACCTATGGCTACACCTTC. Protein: CASSPGQGESTYGYTF.

The CDR3: CASSGFGSQPQHF. CDR3 bases: TGTGCCAGCAGTGGGTTCGGGAGCCAGCCCCAGCATTTT. This chain joins TRBV7-9 and TRBJ1-5; D remains unclear. The CDR3 totals 13 residues. The germline V and J ends were trimmed by 6 bases and 7 bases, with 13 bases remaining between them. CDR1 SEHNR and CDR2 FQNEAQ come from the germline V gene (reference sequence).

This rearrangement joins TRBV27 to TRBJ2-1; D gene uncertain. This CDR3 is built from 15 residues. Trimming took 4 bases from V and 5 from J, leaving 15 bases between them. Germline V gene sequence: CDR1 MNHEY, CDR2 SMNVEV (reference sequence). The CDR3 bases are TGTGCCAGCAGTTCCCCGGAGTCTAGGAACAATGAGCAGTTCTTC. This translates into CASSSPESRNNEQFF.

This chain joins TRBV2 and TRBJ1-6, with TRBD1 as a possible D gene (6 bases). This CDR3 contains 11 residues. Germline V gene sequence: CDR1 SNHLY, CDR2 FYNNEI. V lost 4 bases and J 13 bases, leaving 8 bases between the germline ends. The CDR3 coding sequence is TGTGCCAGCAGTGGCGGGGGCCCCCTCCACTTT. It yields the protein CASSGGGPLHF.

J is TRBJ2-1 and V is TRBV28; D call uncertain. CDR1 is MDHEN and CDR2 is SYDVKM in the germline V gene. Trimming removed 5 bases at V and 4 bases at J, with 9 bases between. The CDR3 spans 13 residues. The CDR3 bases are TGTGCCAGCAGTCCACGGTATTACAATGAGCAGTTCTTC. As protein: CASSPRYYNEQFF.